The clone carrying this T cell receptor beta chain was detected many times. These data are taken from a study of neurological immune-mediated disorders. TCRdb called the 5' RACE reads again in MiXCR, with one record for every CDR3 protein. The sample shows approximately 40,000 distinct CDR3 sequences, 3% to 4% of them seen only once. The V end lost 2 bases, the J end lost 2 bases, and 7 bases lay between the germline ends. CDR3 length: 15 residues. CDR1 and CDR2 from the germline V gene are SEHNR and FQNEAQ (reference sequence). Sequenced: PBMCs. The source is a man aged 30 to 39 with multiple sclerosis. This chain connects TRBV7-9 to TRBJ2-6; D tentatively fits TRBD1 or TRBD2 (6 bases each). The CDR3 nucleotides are TGTGCCAGCAGCTTAAGGGGGGCTGGGGCCAACGTCCTGACTTTC. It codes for CASSLRGAGANVLTF.